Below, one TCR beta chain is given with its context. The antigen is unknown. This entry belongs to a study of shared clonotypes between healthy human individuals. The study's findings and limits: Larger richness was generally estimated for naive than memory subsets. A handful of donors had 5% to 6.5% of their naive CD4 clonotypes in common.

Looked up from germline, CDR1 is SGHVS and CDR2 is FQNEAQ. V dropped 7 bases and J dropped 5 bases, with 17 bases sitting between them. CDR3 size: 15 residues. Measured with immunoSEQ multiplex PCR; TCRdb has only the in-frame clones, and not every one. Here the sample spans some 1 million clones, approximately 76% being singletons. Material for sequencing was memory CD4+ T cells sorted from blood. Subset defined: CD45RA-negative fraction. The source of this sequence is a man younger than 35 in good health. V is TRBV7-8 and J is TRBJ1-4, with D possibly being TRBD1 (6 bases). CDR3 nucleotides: TGTGCCAGCACCCTACGGACAGACCAAAATGAAAAACTGTTTTTT. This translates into CASTLRTDQNEKLFF. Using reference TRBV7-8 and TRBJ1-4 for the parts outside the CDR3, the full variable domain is GAGVSQSPRYKVAKRGQDVALRCDPISGHVSLFWYQQALGQGPEFLTYFQNEAQLDKSGLPSDRFFAERPEGSVSTLKIQRTQQEDSAVYLCASTLRTDQNEKLFFGSGTQLSVL.